A single sample is the source of the 4 T cell receptor beta chains below, sequenced in a study of cytomegalovirus exposure and HLA in healthy donors. TCRdb keeps only in-frame clones here, not all; method: immunoSEQ multiplex PCR. This sample carries about 170,000 clones, roughly 91% of them seen once, and the ten largest clones take more than 3.5%. Sequencing was done on a sample of PBMCs. These receptors originate from a man between 18 and 35 years old in good health and CMV-seropositive.

This clone was recorded once. The J gene is TRBJ2-1, the V gene TRBV27; 15 bases match TRBD2. Germline-derived CDR1 and CDR2 are MNHEY and SMNVEV (reference sequence). Trimming cost V 5 bases and J 4 bases; bases outside gene matches: 3. There are 16 residues in the CDR3. The CDR3 is CASSAGLAGGYNEQFF. CDR3 nucleotides: TGTGCCAGCAGTGCTGGACTAGCGGGAGGGTACAATGAGCAGTTCTTC.

The rearrangement joins TRBV29-1 to TRBJ2-7; 14 bases map to TRBD2. This CDR3 is 16 amino acids long. Germline trimming cut 4 bases from V and 6 bases from J; bases unmatched to any gene: 11. Germline V gene sequence: CDR1 SQVTM, CDR2 ANQGSEA. The CDR3 reads CSVVGTSGSGLGEQYF. The CDR3 DNA is TGCAGCGTTGTAGGGACTAGCGGGAGTGGACTCGGCGAGCAGTACTTC.

The CDR3 DNA follows: TGTGCCAGCAGCTCTCAGGGTAACAATCAGCCCCAGCATTTT. Amino acids: CASSSQGNNQPQHF. The chain links TRBV5-5 to TRBJ1-5; tentative D call: TRBD1 (5 bases). Germline CDR1 SGHKS, CDR2 YYEKEE (reference sequence). The length of the CDR3 is 14 residues. The ends were cut back, 3 bases at V and 3 bases at J, with 10 bases in the middle.

This chain uses TRBV29-1 with TRBJ1-2, with 8 bases identical to TRBD1. This CDR3 is 12 amino acids long. With V trimmed by 3 bases and J by 6 bases, 3 bases remained unmatched. CDR1 and CDR2 from the germline V gene are SQVTM and ANQGSEA. CDR3 nucleotide sequence: TGCAGCGTTGACAGGGGGCAAAATGGCTACACCTTC. The encoded protein is CSVDRGQNGYTF.